This T cell receptor (beta chain) was recorded in a study of OX40 agonist ivuxolimab in advanced cancers. Study-wide context: Patients assigned to dose escalation were diagnosed with hepatocellular carcinoma, melanoma, renal cell or head and neck cancer. Study conclusions and caveats: Both CD4+ and CD8+ T cell populations in blood had undergone clonal expansion by week 6 at 0.1 to 3.0 mg/kg.

In the case of this clone: No antigen is known for it.

TCRdb's copy holds only in-frame clones and misses some; the assay was immunoSEQ multiplex PCR. The data contain under 70,000 clones, 86% of them singletons. The receptor's source is an adult with an advanced solid tumor such as melanoma, head and neck, liver or kidney cancer. The sample was CD4+ or CD8+ T cells sorted from blood, taken in a trial of the OX40 agonist ivuxolimab.

The CDR3: CASSLDREADTQYF. The CDR3 bases are TGTGCCAGCAGCTTGGACAGGGAAGCAGATACGCAGTATTTT. The chain recombines TRBV5-4 with TRBJ2-3, with a possible D match to TRBD1 (6 bases). Per germline, CDR1 SGHNT and CDR2 YYREEE (reference sequence). The CDR3 contains 14 residues. V lost 0 bases, J lost 4 bases, and 9 bases lay in between.